This TCR beta chain was identified in a study of blood T cell repertoires in COVID-19. V lost 4 bases, J lost 3 bases, and 16 bases lay in between. The CDR3 loop spans 15 amino acids. Looked up from germline, CDR1 is LGHNA and CDR2 is YNFKEQ. Produced via immunoSEQ multiplex PCR; TCRdb's table is partial and in-frame only. The table has about 120,000 clones, less than 90% seen once. This clone was detected only once. This study enrolled people aged 18 to 89 from 20 to 25 US geographic areas. The sequence came from a woman aged 30 to 39 who had recovered from COVID-19. This chain uses TRBV4-2 with TRBJ2-7; possible D gene TRBD2, 6 bases. The source material was PBMCs or T cells enriched from blood (not recorded which). DNA for the CDR3: TGTGCCAGCAGCCCAACCCCGGAGGGGATCTACGAGCAGTACTTC. Translated, it gives CASSPTPEGIYEQYF.